These 17 T cell receptor beta chains share one sample of origin, sequenced in a study of shared clonotypes between healthy human individuals. The data were produced by immunoSEQ multiplex PCR, yet TCRdb's version contains in-frame clones alone and is incomplete. The profile covers nearly 600,000 clones, with less than 97% appearing a single time and 0.11% taken by the ten largest. CD8 cells regarded as naive lacked CD45RO, were positively chosen for CCR7, and omitted terminally differentiated effector memory CD45RA+ cells. Material: naive CD8+ T cells sorted from blood. The receptors were gathered from a woman aged 25 to 45 in good health.

The V call is TRBV30, the J call TRBJ2-7; no firm D call. V gave up 4 bases and J gave up 0 bases, with 10 bases separating them. The CDR3 consists of 13 residues. Germline values: CDR1 GTSNPN, CDR2 SVGIG (reference sequence). The CDR3 DNA reads as TGTGCCTGGATTGGCACCAACTCCTACGAGCAGTACTTC. This gives the protein CAWIGTNSYEQYF. Filled out from reference TRBV30 and TRBJ2-7, the complete variable domain reads SQTIHQWPATLVQPVGSPLSLECTVEGTSNPNLYWYRQAAGRGLQLLFYSVGIGQISSEVPQNLSASRPQDRQFILSSKKLLLSDSGFYLCAWIGTNSYEQYFGPGTRLTVT.

CDR3: CAWSAGISNQPQHF. Here the CDR3 DNA reads TGTGCCTGGAGCGCAGGGATAAGCAATCAGCCCCAGCATTTT. The gene calls are TRBV30 and TRBJ1-5, with a tentative D call TRBD1 (5 bases). This CDR3 has 14 amino acids. Trimming removed 3 bases from V and 1 base from J, with 10 bases in between. Germline V gives CDR1 GTSNPN, CDR2 SVGIG (reference sequence).

The count of this clone is one. The CDR3 sequence: CASSPGTGEGWGYGYTF. The CDR3 nucleotides are TGTGCCAGCAGCCCCGGGACAGGGGAAGGGTGGGGTTATGGCTACACCTTC. The chain is built from TRBV5-5 and TRBJ1-2; 10 bases align to TRBD1. CDR1 SGHKS and CDR2 YYEKEE come from the germline V gene (reference sequence). This CDR3 has 17 residues. Trimming took 4 bases from V and 5 from J; bases not matched to a gene: 14.

This clone came up once. This chain joins TRBV4-2 and TRBJ2-1, with D possibly matching TRBD2 (6 bases). CDR3 length: 16 amino acids. Germline CDR1 reads LGHNA; CDR2 reads YNFKEQ. V shed 0 bases and J shed 3 bases, with 12 bases lying between them. The CDR3 sequence is CASSQERDSYYNEQFF. The CDR3 coding sequence is TGTGCCAGCAGCCAAGAGCGGGACTCCTACTACAATGAGCAGTTCTTC.

The rearrangement uses TRBV28 and TRBJ2-3, with a tentative D call TRBD2 (5 bases). Germline lookup yields CDR1 MDHEN and CDR2 SYDVKM. The ends were cut back, 2 bases at V and 5 bases at J, with 8 bases in the middle. CDR3 length equals 13 residues. The CDR3 sequence: CASSLIARDTQYF. The CDR3 DNA reads as TGTGCCAGCAGTTTAATAGCGAGAGATACGCAGTATTTT.

A single count supports this clone. V usage is TRBV15 and J usage is TRBJ2-7, with no clear D. In germline, CDR1 is LNHNV, CDR2 YYDKDF (reference sequence). V lost 0 bases and J 0 bases, leaving 9 bases between the germline ends. There are 15 residues in the CDR3. CDR3 DNA sequence: TGTGCCACCAGCAGAGAAAAGGTTTCCTCCTACGAGCAGTACTTC. Protein product: CATSREKVSSYEQYF.

The gene calls are TRBV5-6 and TRBJ1-5; D is possibly TRBD1 (5 bases). Germline CDR1 SGHDT, CDR2 YYEEEE. CDR3 length: 17 amino acids. V lost 0 bases and J 0 bases, leaving 13 bases between the germline ends. CDR3 protein: CASSLAAAGPSNQPQHF. The CDR3 DNA is TGTGCCAGCAGCTTGGCCGCGGCAGGGCCTAGCAATCAGCCCCAGCATTTT.

The V call is TRBV5-1, the J call TRBJ1-1, with 8 positions matching TRBD1. The ends lost 2 bases at V and 0 bases at J; junction bases unmatched: 12. CDR1 is SGHRS, CDR2 YFSETQ, per germline. The CDR3 extends over 18 amino acids. The CDR3 sequence is CASSFNQQGEFLNTEAFF. DNA of the CDR3: TGCGCCAGCAGCTTCAACCAACAGGGGGAATTCTTGAACACTGAAGCTTTCTTT.

V usage is TRBV7-9 and J usage is TRBJ2-7, with unresolved D. V was shortened by 4 bases and J by 2 bases, with 6 bases between the two germline ends. CDR1 SEHNR and CDR2 FQNEAQ come from the germline V gene (reference sequence). This CDR3 comprises 12 residues. CDR3 DNA: TGTGCCAGCAGCTCCATGGCCTACGAGCAGTACTTC. This gives the protein CASSSMAYEQYF.

This clone was seen only once. The chain carries TRBV27 and TRBJ1-2, with 8 positions matching TRBD1. Per germline, CDR1 MNHEY and CDR2 SMNVEV (reference sequence). V was clipped by 3 bases and J by 4 bases; unmatched bases: 10. The CDR3 has 16 amino acids. The CDR3 region is CASSFFGQGEGYGYTF. Written as DNA, the CDR3 is TGTGCCAGCAGTTTTTTCGGACAGGGAGAGGGCTATGGCTACACCTTC.

The chain uses TRBV28 and TRBJ1-2, with a possible D match to TRBD1 (6 bases). Germline V gives CDR1 MDHEN, CDR2 SYDVKM. The CDR3 loop spans 14 amino acids. Trimming stripped 2 bases from V and 4 bases from J, with 11 bases between. The CDR3 here is CASSLRGYIYGYTF. DNA for the CDR3: TGTGCCAGCAGTTTAAGGGGGTATATCTATGGCTACACCTTC.

This chain joins TRBV6-1 and TRBJ2-2, with 11 bases fitting TRBD1. This CDR3 contains 16 residues. Germline-derived CDR1 and CDR2 are MNHNS and SASEGT. V gave up 4 bases and J gave up 4 bases; unmatched junction bases: 5. This CDR3 is CASSGFGTGGTGELFF. The CDR3 region has the DNA TGTGCCAGCAGTGGGTTCGGGACAGGGGGCACCGGGGAGCTGTTTTTT.

This clone was seen once. The CDR3 DNA is TGTGCCAGCAGTTTAAGGTCGCCGAATCCGGGACAGCCCTTTAATGAAAAACTGTTTTTT. It translates to CASSLRSPNPGQPFNEKLFF. The J gene is TRBJ1-4, the V gene TRBV28; 7 nucleotides match TRBD1. The CDR3 runs to 20 residues. V shed 2 bases, J shed 4 bases, and the junction held 19 bases outside the gene matches. Germline lookup yields CDR1 MDHEN and CDR2 SYDVKM. The full variable domain, with the rest looked up from reference TRBV28 and TRBJ1-4, is DVKVTQSSRYLVKRTGEKVFLECVQDMDHENMFWYRQDPGLGLRLIYFSYDVKMKEKGDIPEGYSVSREKKERFSLILESASTNQTSMYLCASSLRSPNPGQPFNEKLFFGSGTQLSVL.

V is TRBV5-1 and J is TRBJ2-7, with 9 bases that match TRBD2. This CDR3 is built from 15 residues. CDR1 is SGHRS, CDR2 YFSETQ, per germline. The V segment lost 0 bases and the J segment 2 bases; nucleotides outside the gene matches: 3. CDR3 region: CASSLGPSGTYEQYF. DNA for the CDR3: TGCGCCAGCAGCTTGGGCCCTAGCGGGACCTACGAGCAGTACTTC.

The V gene is TRBV4-2, the J gene TRBJ2-7; D is uncertain. Germline V CDR1 and CDR2: LGHNA, YNFKEQ. V lost 0 bases and J 6 bases, leaving 3 bases between the germline ends. The CDR3 length is 11 residues. This CDR3 is CASSQDREQYF. The CDR3 region has the DNA TGTGCCAGCAGCCAAGATCGCGAGCAGTACTTC.

The chain combines TRBV9 with TRBJ2-7; D might be TRBD2 (5 bases). Germline lookup yields CDR1 SGDLS and CDR2 YYNGEE. CDR3 length: 15 amino acids. V lost 0 bases and J 4 bases, leaving 14 bases between the germline ends. CDR3 amino acids: CASSVASAVTYEQYF. The CDR3 coding sequence is TGTGCCAGCAGCGTAGCATCAGCGGTCACGTACGAGCAGTACTTC.

The genes are TRBV4-2 and TRBJ2-1, with D possibly matching TRBD2 (6 bases). V lost 0 bases and J 6 bases, leaving 15 bases between the germline ends. The length of the CDR3 is 16 residues. Germline CDR1 and CDR2: LGHNA and YNFKEQ. CDR3 sequence (DNA): TGTGCCAGCAGCCAAGAATTGGGCGGGACTCTCAATGAGCAGTTCTTC. It yields the protein CASSQELGGTLNEQFF.